This T cell receptor beta chain was recovered during a study of CD8 T cells in Susac syndrome. About the research overall: There were Susac syndrome patients who were therapy-naive at blood draw, others on corticosteroids, and others on intravenous immunoglobulin alone.

About 0.45 to 1 ug RNA was reverse transcribed with random hexamers. An immunoSEQ multiplex PCR amplified TCR beta CDR3 over 54 Vbeta and 13 Jbeta. TCRdb reanalysed the immunoSEQ multiplex PCR reads using MiXCR and keeps one entry per CDR3 protein. The sample has just under 95,000 distinct CDR3 sequences, around 94% seen once. Study results and caveats: It was acknowledged by the study that relatively few individuals were included in its TCR sequencing and HLA analysis.

The count of this clonotype is one. What it recognizes is unknown. The sequence derives from a human donor with Susac syndrome. The specimen sequenced was CD4+ T cells from PBMCs.

The CDR3 here is CASSLIPGQGNSPLHF. In DNA form, the CDR3 reads TGTGCCAGCAGTCTGATACCGGGACAGGGGAATTCACCCCTCCACTTT. The chain carries TRBV6-1 and TRBJ1-6; 10 bases fit TRBD1. The V segment lost 5 bases and the J segment 7 bases; nucleotides outside the gene matches: 8. This CDR3 comprises 16 residues. Germline V gives CDR1 MNHNS, CDR2 SASEGT.